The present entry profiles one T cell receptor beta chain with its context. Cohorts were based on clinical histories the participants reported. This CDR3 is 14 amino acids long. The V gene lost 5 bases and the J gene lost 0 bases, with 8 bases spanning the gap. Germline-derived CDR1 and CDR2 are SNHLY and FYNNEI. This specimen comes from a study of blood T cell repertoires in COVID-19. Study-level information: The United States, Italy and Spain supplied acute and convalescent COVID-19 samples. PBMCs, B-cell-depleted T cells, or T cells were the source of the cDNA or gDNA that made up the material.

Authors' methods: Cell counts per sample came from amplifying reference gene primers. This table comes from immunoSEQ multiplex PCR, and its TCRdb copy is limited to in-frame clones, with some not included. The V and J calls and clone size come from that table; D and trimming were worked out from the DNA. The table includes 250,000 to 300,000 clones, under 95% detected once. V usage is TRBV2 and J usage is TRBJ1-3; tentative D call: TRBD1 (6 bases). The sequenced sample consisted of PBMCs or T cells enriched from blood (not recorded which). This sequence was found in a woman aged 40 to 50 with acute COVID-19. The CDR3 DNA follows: TGTGCCAGCAGTACAGGGAGCTCTGGAAACACCATATATTTT. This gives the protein CASSTGSSGNTIYF. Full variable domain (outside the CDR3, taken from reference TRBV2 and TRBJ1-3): EPEVTQTPSHQVTQMGQEVILRCVPISNHLYFYWYRQILGQKVEFLVSFYNNEISEKSEIFDDQFSVERPDGSNFTLKIRSTKLEDSAMYFCASSTGSSGNTIYFGEGSWLTVV.